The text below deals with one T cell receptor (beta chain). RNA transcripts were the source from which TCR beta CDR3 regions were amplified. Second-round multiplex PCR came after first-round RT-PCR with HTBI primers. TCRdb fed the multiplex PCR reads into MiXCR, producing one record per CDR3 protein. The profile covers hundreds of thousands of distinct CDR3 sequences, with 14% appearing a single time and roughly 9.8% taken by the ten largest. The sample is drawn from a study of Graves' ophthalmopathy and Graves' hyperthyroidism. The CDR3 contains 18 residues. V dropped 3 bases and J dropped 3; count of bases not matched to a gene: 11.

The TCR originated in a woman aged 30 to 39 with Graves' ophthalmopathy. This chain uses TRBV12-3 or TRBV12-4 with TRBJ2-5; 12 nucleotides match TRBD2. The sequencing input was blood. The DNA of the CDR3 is TGTGCCAGCAGTTTGGAGAACGGGCTAGCGGGGGGGAAAGAGACCCAGTACTTC. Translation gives CASSLENGLAGGKETQYF.